The 6 T cell receptor beta chains presented below share a single source sample, sequenced in a study of T cell clusters in autoimmune cytopenias. TRB was amplified by touch-down multiplex PCR, primer pools A and B combined. TCRdb re-called the multiplex PCR reads; one entry per CDR3 protein, DNA not given. Here the sample table reports about 6,300 distinct CDR3 sequences. TRB was amplified from around 0.25 ug of peripheral blood genomic DNA per sample. Separately, the same data were catalogued under a study of T cell repertoires in aging, cancer and after chemotherapy.

Sequences were obtained from peripheral blood. The receptors shown here come from a human donor in good health.

This clonotype is medium-sized by frequency. The J gene is TRBJ1-1, the V gene TRBV11-3. The V gene's germline CDR1 is SGHNT and CDR2 YENEEA. The CDR3 runs to 14 residues. CDR3 sequence reads: CASSLGLSNTEAFF.

The chain uses TRBV5-5 and TRBJ1-4. The CDR3 is 14 residues long. Germline assignment: CDR1 SGHKS and CDR2 YYEKEE (reference sequence). CDR3 in amino acids: CASSLYTTNEKLFF.

The V gene is TRBV27, the J gene TRBJ1-4; TCRdb gives TRBD1 as the D gene, but with no DNA this cannot be confirmed. Germline CDR1 is MNHEY and CDR2 is SMNVEV (reference sequence). The CDR3 is 15 amino acids. The CDR3: CASSPPGTDPEKLFF. Together with reference TRBV27 and TRBJ1-4, the CDR3 gives the full variable domain: EAQVTQNPRYLITVTGKKLTVTCSQNMNHEYMSWYRQDPGLGLRQIYYSMNVEVTDKGDVPEGYKVSRKEKRNFPLILESPSPNQTSLYFCASSPPGTDPEKLFFGSGTQLSVL.

The chain employs TRBV6-2 or TRBV6-3 and TRBJ2-2; TCRdb names TRBD1, which stays unverified in the absence of DNA. This CDR3 contains 16 residues. The germline V gene encodes CDR1 MNHEY and CDR2 SVGEGT. This CDR3 is CASSEITGVNTGELFF.

The chain combines TRBV5-1 with TRBJ2-2. CDR1 is SGHRS and CDR2 is YFSETQ in the germline V gene. The CDR3 has 15 amino acids. CDR3 sequence reads: CASSSIGTNTGELFF.

Its frequency marks this clonotype as medium-sized. This sequence joins TRBV27 and TRBJ2-1; the TCRdb D gene call, TRBD1, has no DNA to confirm it. The CDR3 is 15 amino acids. Germline-derived CDR1 and CDR2 are MNHEY and SMNVEV (reference sequence). This chain's CDR3 is CASSMRGTDYNEQFF.